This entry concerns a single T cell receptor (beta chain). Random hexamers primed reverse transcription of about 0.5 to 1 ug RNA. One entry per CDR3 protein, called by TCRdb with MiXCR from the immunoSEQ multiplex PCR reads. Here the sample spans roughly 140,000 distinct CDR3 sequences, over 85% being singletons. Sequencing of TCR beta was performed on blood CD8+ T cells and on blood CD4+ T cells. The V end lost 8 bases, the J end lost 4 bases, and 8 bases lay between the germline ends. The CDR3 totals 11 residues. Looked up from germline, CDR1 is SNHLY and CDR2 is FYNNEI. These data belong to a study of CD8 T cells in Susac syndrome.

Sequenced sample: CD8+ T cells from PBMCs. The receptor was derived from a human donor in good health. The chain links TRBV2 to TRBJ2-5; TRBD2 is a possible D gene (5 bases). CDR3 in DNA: TGTGCCAGCCTAGCCGCAGAGACCCAGTACTTC. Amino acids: CASLAAETQYF.